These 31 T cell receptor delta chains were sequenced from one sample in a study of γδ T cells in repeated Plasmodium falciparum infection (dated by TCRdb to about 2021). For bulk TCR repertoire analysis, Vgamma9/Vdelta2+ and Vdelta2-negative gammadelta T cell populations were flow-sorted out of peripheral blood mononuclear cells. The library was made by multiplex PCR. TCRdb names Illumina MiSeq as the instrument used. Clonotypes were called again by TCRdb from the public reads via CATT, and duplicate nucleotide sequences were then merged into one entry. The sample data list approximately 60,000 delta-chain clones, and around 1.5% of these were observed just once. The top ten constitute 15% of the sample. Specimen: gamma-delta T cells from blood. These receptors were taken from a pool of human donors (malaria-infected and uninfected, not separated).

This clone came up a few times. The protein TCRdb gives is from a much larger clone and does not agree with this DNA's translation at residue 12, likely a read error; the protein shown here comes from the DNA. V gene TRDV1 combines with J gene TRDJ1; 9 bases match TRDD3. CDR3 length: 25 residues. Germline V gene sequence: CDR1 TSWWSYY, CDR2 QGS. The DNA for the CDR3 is TGTGCTCTTGGGGATACCCACGGGAGGAACTACCGGGGGATACCCCCATCCTTGTACACAGATAAACTCATCTTT. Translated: CALGDTHGRNYRGIPPSLYTDKLIF.

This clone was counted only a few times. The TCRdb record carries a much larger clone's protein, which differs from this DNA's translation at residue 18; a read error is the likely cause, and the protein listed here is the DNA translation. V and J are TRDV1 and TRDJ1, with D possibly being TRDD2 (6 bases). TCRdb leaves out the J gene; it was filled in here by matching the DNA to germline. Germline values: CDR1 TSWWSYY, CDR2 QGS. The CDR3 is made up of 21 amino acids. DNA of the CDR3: TGTGCTCTTGGGGCCCCGGGGAACCTTCCGTATATGGGAGTGTACACCGATAGACTCATCTTT. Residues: CALGAPGNLPYMGVYTDRLIF.

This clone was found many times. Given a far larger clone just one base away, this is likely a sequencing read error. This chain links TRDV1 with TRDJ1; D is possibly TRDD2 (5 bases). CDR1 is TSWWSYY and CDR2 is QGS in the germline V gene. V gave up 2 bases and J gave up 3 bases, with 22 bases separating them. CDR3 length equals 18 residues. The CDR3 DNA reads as TGTGCTCTTGGGGAATTAGCCCTACCCGTTGCGGGACCCGATAAACTCATCTTT. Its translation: CALGELALPVAGPDKLIF.

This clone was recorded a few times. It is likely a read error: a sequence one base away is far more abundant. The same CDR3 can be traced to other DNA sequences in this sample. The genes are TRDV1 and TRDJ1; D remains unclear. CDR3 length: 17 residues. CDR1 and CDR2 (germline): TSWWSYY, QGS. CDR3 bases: TGTGCTCTTGGGGAACGGTATCCGGGGTATGTTTCCGATAAACTCATCTTC. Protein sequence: CALGERYPGYVSDKLIF.

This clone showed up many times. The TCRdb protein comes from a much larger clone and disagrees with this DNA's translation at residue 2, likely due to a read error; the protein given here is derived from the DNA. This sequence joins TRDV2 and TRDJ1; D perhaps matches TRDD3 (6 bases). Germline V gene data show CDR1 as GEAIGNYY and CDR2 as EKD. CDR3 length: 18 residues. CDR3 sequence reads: CSCDTVRGTQLYTDKLIF. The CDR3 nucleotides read TGTTCCTGTGACACCGTCCGGGGGACCCAATTGTACACCGATAAACTCATCTTT.

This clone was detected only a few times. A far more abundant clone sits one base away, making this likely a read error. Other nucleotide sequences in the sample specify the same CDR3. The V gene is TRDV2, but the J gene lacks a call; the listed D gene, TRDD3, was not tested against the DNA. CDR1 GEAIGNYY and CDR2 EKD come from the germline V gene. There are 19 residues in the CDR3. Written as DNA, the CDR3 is TGTGCCTGTGACACCGTACTCGCGGGCCCTATCGGAAGCACCGATAAGCTCATCTTT. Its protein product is CACDTVLAGPIGSTDKLIF.

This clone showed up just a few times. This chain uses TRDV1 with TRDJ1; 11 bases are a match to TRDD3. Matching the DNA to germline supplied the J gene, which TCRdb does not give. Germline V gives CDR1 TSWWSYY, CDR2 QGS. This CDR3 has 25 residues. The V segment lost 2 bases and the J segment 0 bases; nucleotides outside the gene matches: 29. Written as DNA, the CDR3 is TGTGCTCTTGGGGAAACCGGCCCCTACGTGAACTGGGGGATAGCGGGGGCCAAGTACACCGATAAACTCATCTTT. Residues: CALGETGPYVNWGIAGAKYTDKLIF.

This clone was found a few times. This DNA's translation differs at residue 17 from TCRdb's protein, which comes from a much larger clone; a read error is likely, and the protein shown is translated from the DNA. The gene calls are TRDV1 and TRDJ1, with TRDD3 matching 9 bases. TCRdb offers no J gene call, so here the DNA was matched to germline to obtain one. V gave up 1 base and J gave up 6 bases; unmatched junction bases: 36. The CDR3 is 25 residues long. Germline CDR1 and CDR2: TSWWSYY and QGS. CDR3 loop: CALGEPLYTLTTWLGDSTTIHKLIF. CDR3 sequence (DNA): TGTGCTCTTGGGGAACCCCTATACACCTTGACTACTTGGCTGGGGGATTCGACCACAATTCATAAACTCATCTTT.

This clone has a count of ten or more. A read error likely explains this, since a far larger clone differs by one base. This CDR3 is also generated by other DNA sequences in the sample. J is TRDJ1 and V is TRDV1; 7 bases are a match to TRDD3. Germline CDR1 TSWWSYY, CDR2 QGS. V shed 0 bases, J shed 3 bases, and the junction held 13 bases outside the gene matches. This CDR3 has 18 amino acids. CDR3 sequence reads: CALGELTGSGYGADKLIF. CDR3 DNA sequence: TGTGCTCTTGGGGAACTAACAGGTTCAGGATACGGAGCCGATAAACTCATCTTT.

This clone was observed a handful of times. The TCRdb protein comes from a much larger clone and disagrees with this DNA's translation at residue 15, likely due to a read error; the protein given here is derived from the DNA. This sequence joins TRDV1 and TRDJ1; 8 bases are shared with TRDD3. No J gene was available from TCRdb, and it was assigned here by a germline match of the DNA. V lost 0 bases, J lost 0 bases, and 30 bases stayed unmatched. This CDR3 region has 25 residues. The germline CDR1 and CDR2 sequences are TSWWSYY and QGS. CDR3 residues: CALGELLTALPGVLGVTLYTDKLIF. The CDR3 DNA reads TGTGCTCTTGGGGAACTGTTGACAGCCCTACCCGGTGTACTGGGGGTCACACTGTACACCGATAAACTCATCTTT.

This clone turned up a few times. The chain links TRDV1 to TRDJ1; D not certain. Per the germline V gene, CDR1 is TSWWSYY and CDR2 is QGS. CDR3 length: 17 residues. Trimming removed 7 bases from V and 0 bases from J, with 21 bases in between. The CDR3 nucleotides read TGTGCTCTTGAGGGCTGGCGGCAGTTGGTTTACACCGATAAACTCATCTTT. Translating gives CALEGWRQLVYTDKLIF.

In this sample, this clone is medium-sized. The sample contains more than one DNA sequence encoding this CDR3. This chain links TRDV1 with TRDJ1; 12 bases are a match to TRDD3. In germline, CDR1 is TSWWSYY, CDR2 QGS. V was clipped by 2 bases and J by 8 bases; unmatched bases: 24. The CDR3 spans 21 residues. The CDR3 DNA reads TGTGCTCTTGGGGAAACCTTAAAATTCACGGGGTACTGGGGGATACTGGGGAAACTCATCTTT. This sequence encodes CALGETLKFTGYWGILGKLIF.

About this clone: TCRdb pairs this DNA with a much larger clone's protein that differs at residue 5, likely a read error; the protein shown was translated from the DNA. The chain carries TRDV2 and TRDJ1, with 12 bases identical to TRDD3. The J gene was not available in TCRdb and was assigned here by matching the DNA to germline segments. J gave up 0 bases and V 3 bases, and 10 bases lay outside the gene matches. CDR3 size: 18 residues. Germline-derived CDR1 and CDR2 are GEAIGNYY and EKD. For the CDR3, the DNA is TGTGCCTGTGACGGTAGGCACTGGGGGATACCTTACACCGATAAACTCATCTTT. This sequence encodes CACDGRHWGIPYTDKLIF.

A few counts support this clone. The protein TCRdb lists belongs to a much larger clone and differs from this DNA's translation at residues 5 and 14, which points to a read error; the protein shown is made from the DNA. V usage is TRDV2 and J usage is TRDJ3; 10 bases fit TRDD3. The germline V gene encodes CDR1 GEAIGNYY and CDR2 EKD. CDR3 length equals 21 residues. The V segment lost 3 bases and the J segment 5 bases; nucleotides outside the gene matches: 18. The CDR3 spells CACDAGGLLGDRARDTRQMFF. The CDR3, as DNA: TGTGCCTGTGACGCCGGCGGGCTACTGGGGGATCGCGCCAGGGACACCCGACAGATGTTTTTC.

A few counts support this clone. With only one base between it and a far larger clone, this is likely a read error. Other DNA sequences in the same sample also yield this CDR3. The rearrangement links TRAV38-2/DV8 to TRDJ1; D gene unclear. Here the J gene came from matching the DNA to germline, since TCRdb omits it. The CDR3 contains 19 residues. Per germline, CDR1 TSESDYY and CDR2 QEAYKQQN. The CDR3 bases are TGTGCCTATAGGACCCGATTTCCCTTAGTACCCGTAATTACCGATAAACTCATCTTT. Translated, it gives CAYRTRFPLVPVITDKLIF.

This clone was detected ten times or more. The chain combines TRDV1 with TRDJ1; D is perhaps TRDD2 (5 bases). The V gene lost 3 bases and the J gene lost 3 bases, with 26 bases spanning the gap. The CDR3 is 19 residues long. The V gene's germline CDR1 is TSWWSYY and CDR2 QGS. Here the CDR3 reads CALGEPFPVPYQSPDKLIF. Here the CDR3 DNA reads TGTGCTCTTGGGGAGCCGTTCCCCGTCCCCTACCAAAGTCCCGATAAACTCATCTTT.

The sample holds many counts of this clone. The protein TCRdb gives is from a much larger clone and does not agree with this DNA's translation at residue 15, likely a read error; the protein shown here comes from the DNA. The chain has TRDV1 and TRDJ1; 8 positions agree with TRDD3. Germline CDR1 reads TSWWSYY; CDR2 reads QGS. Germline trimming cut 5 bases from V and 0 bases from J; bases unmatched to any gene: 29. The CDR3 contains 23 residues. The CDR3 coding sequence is TGTGCTCTTGGGAAAAGCGGGGGCAACCTCATACTGGGGGGTCACGCGTACACCGATAAACTCATCTTT. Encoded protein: CALGKSGGNLILGGHAYTDKLIF.

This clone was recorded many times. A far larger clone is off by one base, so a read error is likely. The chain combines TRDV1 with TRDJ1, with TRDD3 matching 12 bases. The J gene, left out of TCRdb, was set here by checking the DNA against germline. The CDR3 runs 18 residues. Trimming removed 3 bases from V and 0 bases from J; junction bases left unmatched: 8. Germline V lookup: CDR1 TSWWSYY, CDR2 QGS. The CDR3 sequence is CALGDGSWGIRDTDKLIF. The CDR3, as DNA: TGTGCTCTTGGGGACGGCTCCTGGGGGATACGGGACACCGATAAACTCATCTTT.

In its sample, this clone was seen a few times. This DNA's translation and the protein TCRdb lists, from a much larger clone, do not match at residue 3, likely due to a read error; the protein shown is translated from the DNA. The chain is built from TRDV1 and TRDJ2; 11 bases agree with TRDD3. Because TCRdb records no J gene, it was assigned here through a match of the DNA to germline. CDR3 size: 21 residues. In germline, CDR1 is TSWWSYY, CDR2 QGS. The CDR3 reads CAFGFSYLQDLGDTRAAQLFF. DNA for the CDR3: TGTGCTTTTGGGTTTTCCTACCTGCAAGACCTGGGGGATACTCGGGCAGCACAACTCTTCTTT.

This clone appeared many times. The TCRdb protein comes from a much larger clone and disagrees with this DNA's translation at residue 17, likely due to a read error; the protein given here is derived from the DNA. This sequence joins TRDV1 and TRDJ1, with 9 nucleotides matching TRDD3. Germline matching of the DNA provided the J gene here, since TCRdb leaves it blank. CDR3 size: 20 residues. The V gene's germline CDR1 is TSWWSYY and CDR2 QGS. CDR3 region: CALGEARRLGDPWYTDRLIF. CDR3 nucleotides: TGTGCTCTTGGGGAGGCTAGGAGGCTGGGGGATCCTTGGTACACCGATAGACTCATCTTT.

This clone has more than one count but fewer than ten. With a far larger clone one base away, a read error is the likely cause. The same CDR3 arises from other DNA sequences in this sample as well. CDR3: CALGAPRREHSYQLGDNSYTDKLIF. The CDR3 DNA is TGTGCTCTTGGGGCCCCGCGTCGAGAACATTCTTACCAACTGGGGGATAACTCGTACACCGATAAACTCATCTTT. The chain links TRDV1 to TRDJ1; 11 bases match TRDD3. The V gene's germline CDR1 is TSWWSYY and CDR2 QGS. V lost 4 bases to trimming and J lost 0 bases; unmatched junction nucleotides: 31. The CDR3 covers 25 residues.

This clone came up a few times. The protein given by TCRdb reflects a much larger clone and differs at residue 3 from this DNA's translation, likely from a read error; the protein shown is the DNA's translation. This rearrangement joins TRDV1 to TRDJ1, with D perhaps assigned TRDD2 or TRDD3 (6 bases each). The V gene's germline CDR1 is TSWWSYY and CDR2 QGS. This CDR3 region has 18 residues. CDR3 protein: CAPGEECEHGLPPGRLIF. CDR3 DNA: TGTGCTCCTGGGGAAGAATGTGAGCATGGCCTTCCGCCTGGGCGACTCATCTTT.

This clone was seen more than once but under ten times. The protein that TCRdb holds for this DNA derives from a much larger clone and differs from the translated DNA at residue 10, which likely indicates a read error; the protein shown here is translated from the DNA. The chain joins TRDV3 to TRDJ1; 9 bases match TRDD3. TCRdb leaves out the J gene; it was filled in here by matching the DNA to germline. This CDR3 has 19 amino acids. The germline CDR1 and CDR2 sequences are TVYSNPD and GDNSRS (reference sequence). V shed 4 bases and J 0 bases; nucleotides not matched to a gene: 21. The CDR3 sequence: CASTPSPWGMVSYTDKLIF. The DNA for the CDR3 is TGTGCCTCAACTCCTTCCCCCTGGGGGATGGTCTCGTACACCGATAAACTCATCTTT.

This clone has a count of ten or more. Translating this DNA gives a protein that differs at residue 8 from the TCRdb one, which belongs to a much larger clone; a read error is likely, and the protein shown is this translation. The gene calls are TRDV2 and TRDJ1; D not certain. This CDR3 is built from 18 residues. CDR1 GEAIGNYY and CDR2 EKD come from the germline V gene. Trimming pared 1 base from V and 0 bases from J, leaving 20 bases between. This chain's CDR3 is CACDTKYCQPMYTDKLIF. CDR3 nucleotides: TGTGCCTGTGACACGAAGTACTGCCAGCCGATGTACACCGATAAACTCATCTTT.

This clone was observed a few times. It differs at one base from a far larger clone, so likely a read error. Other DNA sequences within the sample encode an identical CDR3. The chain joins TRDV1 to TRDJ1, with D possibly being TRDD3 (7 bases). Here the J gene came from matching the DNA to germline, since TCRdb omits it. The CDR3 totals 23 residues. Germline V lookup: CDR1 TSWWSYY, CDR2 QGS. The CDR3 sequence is CALGAWLPPRGGIVSLFADKLIF. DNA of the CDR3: TGCGCTCTTGGGGCCTGGCTTCCTCCCCGGGGGGGGATTGTTTCCCTCTTCGCCGACAAACTCATCTTT.

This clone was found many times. CDR3 coding DNA: TGTGCCTTTGAGAGGTCGTACAAAACTGGGGGATACCTGTACACCGATAAACTCATCTTT. Translated, it gives CAFERSYKTGGYLYTDKLIF. This chain joins TRDV3 and TRDJ1; 12 nucleotides agree with TRDD3. Germline V lookup: CDR1 TVYSNPD, CDR2 GDNSRS (reference sequence). J was trimmed by 0 bases and V by 2 bases; bases with no gene match: 19. The CDR3 is made up of 20 amino acids.

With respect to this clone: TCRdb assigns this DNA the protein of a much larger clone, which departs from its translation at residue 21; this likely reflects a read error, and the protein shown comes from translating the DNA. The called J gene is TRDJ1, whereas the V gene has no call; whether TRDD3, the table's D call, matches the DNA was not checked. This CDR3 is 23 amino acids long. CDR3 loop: CALGEPQSFPPNWGIAPADKPIF. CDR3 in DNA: TGTGCTCTTGGGGAACCGCAATCCTTCCCTCCAAACTGGGGGATAGCCCCCGCCGATAAACCCATCTTT.

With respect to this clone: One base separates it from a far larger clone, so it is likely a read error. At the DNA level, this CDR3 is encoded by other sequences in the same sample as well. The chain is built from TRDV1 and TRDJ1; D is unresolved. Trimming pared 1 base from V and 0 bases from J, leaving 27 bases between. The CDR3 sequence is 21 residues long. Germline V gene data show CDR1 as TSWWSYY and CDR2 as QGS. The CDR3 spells CALGERVILRPSGFYTDKLIF. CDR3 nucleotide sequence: TGTGCTCTTGGGGAACGGGTTATCTTACGCCCCTCAGGGTTTTACACCGATAAACTCATCTTT.

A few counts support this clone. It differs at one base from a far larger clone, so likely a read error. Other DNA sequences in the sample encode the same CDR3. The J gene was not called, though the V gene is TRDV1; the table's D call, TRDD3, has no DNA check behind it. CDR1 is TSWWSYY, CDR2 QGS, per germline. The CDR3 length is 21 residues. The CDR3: CALERVWGIQARGAYTDKLIF. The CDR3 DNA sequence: TGTGCTCTTGAACGAGTCTGGGGGATACAGGCCCGAGGGGCTTACACCGATAAACTCATCTTC.

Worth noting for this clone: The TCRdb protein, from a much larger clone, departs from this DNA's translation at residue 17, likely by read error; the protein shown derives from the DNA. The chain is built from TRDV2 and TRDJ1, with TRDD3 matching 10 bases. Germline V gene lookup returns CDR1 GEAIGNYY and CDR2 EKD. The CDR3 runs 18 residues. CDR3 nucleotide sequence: TGTGCCTGTGACCCCTTAGGGGGTGGGGGATACTCCACCGATAAACTCACCTTT. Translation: CACDPLGGGGYSTDKLTF.

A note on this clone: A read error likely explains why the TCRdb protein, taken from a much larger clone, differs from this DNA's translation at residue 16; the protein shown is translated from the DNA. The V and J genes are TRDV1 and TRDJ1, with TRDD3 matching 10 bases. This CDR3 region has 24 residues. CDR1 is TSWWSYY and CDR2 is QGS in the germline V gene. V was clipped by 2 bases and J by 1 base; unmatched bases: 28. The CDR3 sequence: CALGELASDTGGCRITRGTDKLIF. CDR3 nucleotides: TGTGCTCTTGGGGAATTAGCCTCCGATACTGGGGGATGCCGGATTACGAGAGGCACCGATAAACTCATCTTT.